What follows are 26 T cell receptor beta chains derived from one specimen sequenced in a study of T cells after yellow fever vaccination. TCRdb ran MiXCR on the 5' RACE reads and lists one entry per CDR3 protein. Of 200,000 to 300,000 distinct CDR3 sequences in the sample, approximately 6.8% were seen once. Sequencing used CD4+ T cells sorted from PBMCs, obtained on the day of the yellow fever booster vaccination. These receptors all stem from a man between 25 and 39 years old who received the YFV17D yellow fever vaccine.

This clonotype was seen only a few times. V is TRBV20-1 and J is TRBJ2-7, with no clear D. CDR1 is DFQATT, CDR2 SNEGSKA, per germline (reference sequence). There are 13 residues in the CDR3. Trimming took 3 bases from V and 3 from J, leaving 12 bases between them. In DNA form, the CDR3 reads TGCAGTGCTAGGGTTCCAGCGAGCTACGAGCAGTACTTC. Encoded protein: CSARVPASYEQYF.

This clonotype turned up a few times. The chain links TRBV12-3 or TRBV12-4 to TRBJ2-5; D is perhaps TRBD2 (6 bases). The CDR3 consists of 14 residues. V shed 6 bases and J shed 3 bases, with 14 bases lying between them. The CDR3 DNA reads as TGTGCCAGCAGAACGGGGAGACTAGAAGAGACCCAGTACTTC. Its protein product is CASRTGRLEETQYF.

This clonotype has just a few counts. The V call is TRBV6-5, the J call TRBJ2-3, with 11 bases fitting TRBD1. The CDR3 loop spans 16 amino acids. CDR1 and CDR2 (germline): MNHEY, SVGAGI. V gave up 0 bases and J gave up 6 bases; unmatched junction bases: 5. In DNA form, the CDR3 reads TGTGCCAGCAGTTACTCACGGACAGGGGGCATGGATACGCAGTATTTT. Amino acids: CASSYSRTGGMDTQYF.

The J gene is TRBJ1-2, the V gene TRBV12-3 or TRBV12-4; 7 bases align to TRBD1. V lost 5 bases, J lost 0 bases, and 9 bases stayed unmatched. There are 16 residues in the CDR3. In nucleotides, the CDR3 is TGTGCCAGCAGTACGCGCGTAACAGGGGCTAACTATGGCTACACCTTC. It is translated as CASSTRVTGANYGYTF.

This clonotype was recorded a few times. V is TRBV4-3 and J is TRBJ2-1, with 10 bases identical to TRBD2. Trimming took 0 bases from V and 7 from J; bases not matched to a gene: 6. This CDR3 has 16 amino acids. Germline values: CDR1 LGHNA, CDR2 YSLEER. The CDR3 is CASSQDRLAGYNEQFF. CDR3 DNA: TGCGCCAGCAGCCAAGATAGACTAGCGGGTTATAATGAGCAGTTCTTC.

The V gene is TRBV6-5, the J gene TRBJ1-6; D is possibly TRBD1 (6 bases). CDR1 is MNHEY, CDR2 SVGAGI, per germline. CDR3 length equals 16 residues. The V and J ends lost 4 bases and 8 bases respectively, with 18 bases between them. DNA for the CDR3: TGTGCCAGCAGTTTAGCGACTGGACAGCCTCATTCACCCCTCCACTTT. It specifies CASSLATGQPHSPLHF.

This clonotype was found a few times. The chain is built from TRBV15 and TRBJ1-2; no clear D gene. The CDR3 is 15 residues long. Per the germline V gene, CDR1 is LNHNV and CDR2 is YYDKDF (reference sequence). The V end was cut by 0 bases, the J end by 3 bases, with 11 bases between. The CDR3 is CATSREMTVYYGYTF. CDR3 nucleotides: TGTGCCACCAGCAGAGAAATGACCGTCTACTATGGCTACACCTTC.

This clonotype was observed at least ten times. The CDR3 DNA is TGTGCCAGCAGTCCACAGAGACAGCCCCAGCATTTT. It is translated as CASSPQRQPQHF. The chain has TRBV6-2 or TRBV6-3 and TRBJ1-5; no reliable D call. The germline V gene has CDR1 MNHEY and CDR2 SVGEGT. The CDR3 covers 12 residues. V was clipped by 5 bases and J by 7 bases, with 9 bases between them.

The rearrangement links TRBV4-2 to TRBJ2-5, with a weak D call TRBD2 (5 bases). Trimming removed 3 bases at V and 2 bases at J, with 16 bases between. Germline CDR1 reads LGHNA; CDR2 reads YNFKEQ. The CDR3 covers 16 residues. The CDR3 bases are TGTGCCAGCAGCCAGAATCCGGGATCGGTACAAGAGACCCAGTACTTC. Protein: CASSQNPGSVQETQYF.

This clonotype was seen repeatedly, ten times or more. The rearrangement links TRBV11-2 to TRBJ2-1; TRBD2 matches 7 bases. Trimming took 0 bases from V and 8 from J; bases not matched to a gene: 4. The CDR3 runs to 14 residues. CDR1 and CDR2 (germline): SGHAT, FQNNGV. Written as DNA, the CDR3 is TGTGCCAGCAGCTTAGAGCCTAGCGGACATGAGCAGTTCTTC. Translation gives CASSLEPSGHEQFF.

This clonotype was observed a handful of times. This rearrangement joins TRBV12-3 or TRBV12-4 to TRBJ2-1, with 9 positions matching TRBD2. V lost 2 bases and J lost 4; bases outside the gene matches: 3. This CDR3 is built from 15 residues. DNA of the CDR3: TGTGCCAGCAGTTTAAGCGGGAGGCGGTACAATGAGCAGTTCTTC. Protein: CASSLSGRRYNEQFF.

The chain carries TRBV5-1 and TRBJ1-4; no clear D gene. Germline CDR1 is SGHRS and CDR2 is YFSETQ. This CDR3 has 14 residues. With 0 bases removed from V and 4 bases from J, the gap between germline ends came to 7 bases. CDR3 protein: CASSLAQSNEKLFF. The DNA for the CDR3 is TGCGCCAGCAGCTTGGCCCAGAGTAATGAAAAACTGTTTTTT. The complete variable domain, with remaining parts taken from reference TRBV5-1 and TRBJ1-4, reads KAGVTQTPRYLIKTRGQQVTLSCSPISGHRSVSWYQQTPGQGLQFLFEYFSETQRNKGNFPGRFSGRQFSNSRSEMNVSTLELGDSALYLCASSLAQSNEKLFFGSGTQLSVL.

CDR3 protein: CSAARQDYYGYTF. CDR3 coding DNA: TGCAGTGCTGCCCGACAGGACTACTATGGCTACACCTTC. V gene TRBV20-1 combines with J gene TRBJ1-2; TRBD1 is a possible D gene (6 bases). Germline CDR1 is DFQATT and CDR2 is SNEGSKA (reference sequence). Trimming left V 5 bases short and J 3 bases short, with 13 bases between. The CDR3 has 13 amino acids.

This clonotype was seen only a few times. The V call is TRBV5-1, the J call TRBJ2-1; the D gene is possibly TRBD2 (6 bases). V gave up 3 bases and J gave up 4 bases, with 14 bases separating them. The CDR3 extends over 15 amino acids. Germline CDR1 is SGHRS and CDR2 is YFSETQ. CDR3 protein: CASSSGLAEYNEQFF. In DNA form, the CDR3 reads TGCGCCAGCAGCTCTGGTTTAGCGGAGTACAATGAGCAGTTCTTC.

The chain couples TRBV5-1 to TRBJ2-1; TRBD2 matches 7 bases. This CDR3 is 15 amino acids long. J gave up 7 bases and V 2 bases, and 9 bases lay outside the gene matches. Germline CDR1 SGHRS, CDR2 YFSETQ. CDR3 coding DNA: TGCGCCAGCAGCTTCGGCGGGAGCAATGGGAATGAGCAGTTCTTC. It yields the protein CASSFGGSNGNEQFF.

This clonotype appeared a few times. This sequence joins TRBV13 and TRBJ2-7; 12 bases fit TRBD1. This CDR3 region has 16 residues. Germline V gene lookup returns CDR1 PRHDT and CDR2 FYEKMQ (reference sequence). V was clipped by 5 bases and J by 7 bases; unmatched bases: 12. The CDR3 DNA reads TGTGCCAGCAGCCACCTCCGGGACAGGGGGCCGTGGGAGCAGTACTTC. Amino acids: CASSHLRDRGPWEQYF.

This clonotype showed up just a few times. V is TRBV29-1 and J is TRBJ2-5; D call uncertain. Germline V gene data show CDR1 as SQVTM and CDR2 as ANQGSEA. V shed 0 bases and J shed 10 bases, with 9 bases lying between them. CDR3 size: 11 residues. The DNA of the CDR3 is TGCAGCGTTGAAGATCACGGAATCCAGTACTTC. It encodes CSVEDHGIQYF.

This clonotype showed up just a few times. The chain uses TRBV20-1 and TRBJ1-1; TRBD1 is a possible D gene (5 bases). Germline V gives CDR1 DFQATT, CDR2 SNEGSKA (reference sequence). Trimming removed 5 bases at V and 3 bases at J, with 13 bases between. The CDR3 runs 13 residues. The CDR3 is CSAPGWGDTEAFF. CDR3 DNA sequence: TGCAGTGCTCCCGGGTGGGGGGACACTGAAGCTTTCTTT.

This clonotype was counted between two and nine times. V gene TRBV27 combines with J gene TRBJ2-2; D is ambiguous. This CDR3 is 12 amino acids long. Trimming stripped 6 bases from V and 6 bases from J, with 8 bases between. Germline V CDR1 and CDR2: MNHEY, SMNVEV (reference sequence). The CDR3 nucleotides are TGTGCCAGCAGCCCTAATCCCGGGGAGCTGTTTTTT. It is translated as CASSPNPGELFF.

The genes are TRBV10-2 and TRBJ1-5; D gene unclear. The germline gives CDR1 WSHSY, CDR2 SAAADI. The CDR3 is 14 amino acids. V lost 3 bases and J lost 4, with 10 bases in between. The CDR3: CASSEGRRNQPQHF. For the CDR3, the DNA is TGCGCCAGCAGTGAAGGCAGGCGAAATCAGCCCCAGCATTTT.

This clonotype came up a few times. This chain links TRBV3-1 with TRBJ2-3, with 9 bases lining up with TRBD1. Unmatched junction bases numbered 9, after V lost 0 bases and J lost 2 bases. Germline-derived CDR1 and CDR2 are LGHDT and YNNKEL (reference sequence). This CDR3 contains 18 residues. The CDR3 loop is CASSQEGYGTGTTDTQYF. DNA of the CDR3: TGTGCCAGCAGCCAAGAGGGGTACGGGACAGGGACCACAGATACGCAGTATTTT.

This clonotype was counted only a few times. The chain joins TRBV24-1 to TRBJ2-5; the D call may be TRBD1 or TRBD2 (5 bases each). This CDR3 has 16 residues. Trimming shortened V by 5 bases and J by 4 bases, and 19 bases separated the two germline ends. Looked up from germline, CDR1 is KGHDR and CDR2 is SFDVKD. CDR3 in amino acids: CATSGRSEGRPETQYF. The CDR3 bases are TGTGCCACCAGTGGCCGCTCCGAGGGACGGCCAGAGACCCAGTACTTC.

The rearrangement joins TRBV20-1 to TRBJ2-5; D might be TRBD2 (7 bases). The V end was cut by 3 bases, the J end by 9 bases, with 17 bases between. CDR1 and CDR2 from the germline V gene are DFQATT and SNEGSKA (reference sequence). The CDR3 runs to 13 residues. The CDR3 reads CSARGGLAGAQYF. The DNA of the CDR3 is TGCAGTGCTAGGGGGGGGCTAGCAGGGGCCCAGTACTTC.

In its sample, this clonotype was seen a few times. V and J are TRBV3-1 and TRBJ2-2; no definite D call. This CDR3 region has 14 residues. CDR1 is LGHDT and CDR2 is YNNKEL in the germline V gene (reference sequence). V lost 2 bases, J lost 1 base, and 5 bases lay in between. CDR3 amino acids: CASSQLGNTGELFF. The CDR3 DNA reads TGTGCCAGCAGCCAACTAGGGAACACCGGGGAGCTGTTTTTT.

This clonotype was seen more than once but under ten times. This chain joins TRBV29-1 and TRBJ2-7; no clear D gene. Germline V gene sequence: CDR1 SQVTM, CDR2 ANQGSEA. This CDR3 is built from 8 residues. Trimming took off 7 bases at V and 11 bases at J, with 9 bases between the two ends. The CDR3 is CSDLVEYF. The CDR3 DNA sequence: TGCAGCGACCTAGTGGAGTACTTC.

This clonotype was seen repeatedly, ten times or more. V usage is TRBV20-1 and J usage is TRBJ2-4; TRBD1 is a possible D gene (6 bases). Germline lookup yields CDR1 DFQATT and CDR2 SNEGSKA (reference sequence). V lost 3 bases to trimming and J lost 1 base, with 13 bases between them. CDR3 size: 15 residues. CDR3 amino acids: CSARGTGNAKNIQYF. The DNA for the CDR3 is TGCAGTGCTAGGGGCACAGGGAATGCCAAAAACATTCAGTACTTC.